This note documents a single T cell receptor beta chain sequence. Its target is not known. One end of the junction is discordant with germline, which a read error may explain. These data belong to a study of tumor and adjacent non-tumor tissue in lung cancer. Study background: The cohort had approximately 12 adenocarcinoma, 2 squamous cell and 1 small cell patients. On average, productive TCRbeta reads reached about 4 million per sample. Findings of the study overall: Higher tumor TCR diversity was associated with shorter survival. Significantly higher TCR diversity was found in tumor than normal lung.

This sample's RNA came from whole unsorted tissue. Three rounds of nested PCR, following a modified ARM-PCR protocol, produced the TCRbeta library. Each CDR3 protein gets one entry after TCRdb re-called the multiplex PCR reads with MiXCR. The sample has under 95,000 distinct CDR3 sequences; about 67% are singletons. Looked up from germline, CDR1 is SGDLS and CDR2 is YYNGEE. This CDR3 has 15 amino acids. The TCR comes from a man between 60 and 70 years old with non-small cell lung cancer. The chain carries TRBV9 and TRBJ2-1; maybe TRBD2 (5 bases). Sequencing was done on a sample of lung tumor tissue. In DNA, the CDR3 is TGTACCAGCAGCGTAGGTACGGGAACCTACAATGAGCAGTTCTTC. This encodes CTSSVGTGTYNEQFF.